The 26 T cell receptor beta chains in this list originate from one sample, sequenced in a study of shared clonotypes between healthy human individuals. Produced via immunoSEQ multiplex PCR; TCRdb's table is partial and in-frame only. The sample includes millions of clones, around 95% of them seen just once. Sequences were obtained from naive CD4+ T cells sorted from blood. Described subset: CD45RA+ positively selected. These receptors all come from a man aged 18 to 30 in good health.

The CDR3 is CASSDSSDGTTYEQYF. CDR3 bases: TGTGCCAGCAGTGACTCCAGCGACGGAACCACCTACGAGCAGTACTTC. The chain has TRBV6-4 and TRBJ2-7; no reliable D call. CDR1 is MRHNA, CDR2 SNTAGT, per germline. This CDR3 contains 16 residues. Trimming took 0 bases from V and 2 from J, leaving 14 bases between them.

CDR3 DNA: TGTGCCAGCAGCTTGGGACAGGGGTCGATCCTCGGAGGCGGGGAGCTGTTTTTT. It specifies CASSLGQGSILGGGELFF. The chain couples TRBV11-3 to TRBJ2-2; TRBD1 matches 10 bases. Trimming removed 3 bases from V and 7 bases from J; junction bases left unmatched: 14. This CDR3 spans 18 amino acids. Germline CDR1 SGHNT, CDR2 YENEEA.

A word on this clone: The sample contains more than one DNA sequence encoding this CDR3. The chain is built from TRBV30 and TRBJ2-3; no reliable D call. Trimming cost V 0 bases and J 4 bases, with 5 bases left between them. The CDR3 contains 12 residues. The germline CDR1 and CDR2 sequences are GTSNPN and SVGIG (reference sequence). The CDR3 nucleotides read TGTGCCTGGAGTGTACTCGCAGATACGCAGTATTTT. Its translation: CAWSVLADTQYF. Full variable domain (missing parts from reference TRBV30 and TRBJ2-3): SQTIHQWPATLVQPVGSPLSLECTVEGTSNPNLYWYRQAAGRGLQLLFYSVGIGQISSEVPQNLSASRPQDRQFILSSKKLLLSDSGFYLCAWSVLADTQYFGPGTRLTVL.

The CDR3 nucleotides read TGTGCCAGCAGTCCCGTCCCAGGGTCTGGAAACACCATATATTTT. Protein sequence: CASSPVPGSGNTIYF. The chain is built from TRBV28 and TRBJ1-3; tentatively, D is TRBD1 (5 bases). V lost 5 bases and J lost 1, with 12 bases in between. The CDR3 is 15 amino acids. The V gene's germline CDR1 is MDHEN and CDR2 SYDVKM.

To note about this clone: This CDR3 is also generated by other DNA sequences in the sample. The rearrangement joins TRBV4-1 to TRBJ2-7; tentative D call: TRBD2 (5 bases). The V gene lost 2 bases and the J gene lost 1 base, with 9 bases spanning the gap. CDR1 and CDR2 from the germline V gene are MGHRA and YSYEKL. The CDR3 is made up of 14 amino acids. The CDR3 DNA is TGCGCCAGCAGCCAACCAGGAGGATCCTACGAGCAGTACTTC. Translated, it gives CASSQPGGSYEQYF.

This chain uses TRBV30 with TRBJ1-3; D is ambiguous. CDR1 and CDR2 from the germline V gene are GTSNPN and SVGIG (reference sequence). The CDR3 covers 13 residues. Trimming pared 5 bases from V and 0 bases from J, leaving 8 bases between. Written as DNA, the CDR3 is TGTGCCTGGGACCATAGCTCTGGAAACACCATATATTTT. Its protein is CAWDHSSGNTIYF.

The chain joins TRBV5-5 to TRBJ1-5, with D uncertain. This CDR3 has 12 amino acids. Germline loops: CDR1 SGHKS, CDR2 YYEKEE (reference sequence). V lost 3 bases to trimming and J lost 3 bases, with 4 bases between them. CDR3 nucleotides: TGTGCCAGCAGCTCGAACAATCAGCCCCAGCATTTT. The encoded protein is CASSSNNQPQHF. The variable domain in full, completed from reference TRBV5-5 and TRBJ1-5, reads DAGVTQSPTHLIKTRGQQVTLRCSPISGHKSVSWYQQVLGQGPQFIFQYYEKEERGRGNFPDRFSARQFPNYSSELNVNALLLGDSALYLCASSSNNQPQHFGDGTRLSIL.

This rearrangement joins TRBV7-3 to TRBJ2-3; no definite D call. The CDR3 contains 15 residues. Trimming stripped 3 bases from V and 0 bases from J, with 10 bases between. Per the germline V gene, CDR1 is SGHTA and CDR2 is FQGTGA. As DNA, the CDR3 is TGTGCCAGCAGCTTTAGTAGCTCCAGCACAGATACGCAGTATTTT. Translated, it gives CASSFSSSSTDTQYF. Supplemented by reference TRBV7-3 and TRBJ2-3, the full variable domain reads GAGVSQTPSNKVTEKGKYVELRCDPISGHTALYWYRQSLGQGPEFLIYFQGTGAADDSGLPNDRFFAVRPEGSVSTLKIQRTERGDSAVYLCASSFSSSSTDTQYFGPGTRLTVL.

Details on this clone: The same CDR3 also results from other DNA sequences found in this sample. This chain connects TRBV5-1 to TRBJ2-5; D perhaps matches TRBD1 (6 bases). The CDR3 runs 15 residues. Germline V gives CDR1 SGHRS, CDR2 YFSETQ. V lost 4 bases and J 4 bases, leaving 17 bases between the germline ends. The CDR3 DNA reads as TGCGCCAGCAGCCCGACAGGCGGGTCGGGAGAGACCCAGTACTTC. It encodes CASSPTGGSGETQYF.

V is TRBV19 and J is TRBJ2-7, with D possibly TRBD1 on 6 matching bases. V was shortened by 5 bases and J by 7 bases, with 21 bases between the two germline ends. The CDR3 sequence is 15 residues long. Germline V gene lookup returns CDR1 LNHDA and CDR2 SQIVND (reference sequence). CDR3 sequence reads: CASSPTTGRGGEQYF. The CDR3 coding sequence is TGTGCCAGTAGTCCAACGACAGGCCGAGGGGGAGAGCAGTACTTC.

The gene calls are TRBV2 and TRBJ1-6, with TRBD1 matching 7 bases. Germline values: CDR1 SNHLY, CDR2 FYNNEI. V lost 10 bases and J lost 8; bases outside the gene matches: 11. CDR3 length: 14 amino acids. The CDR3 region has the DNA TGTGCCACCCCTCGAGGGGGCCCCGATTCACCCCTCCACTTT. This gives the protein CATPRGGPDSPLHF.

This clone was observed a single time. The chain carries TRBV7-2 and TRBJ1-1, with 7 positions matching TRBD1. This CDR3 is 13 amino acids long. Trimming removed 6 bases from V and 5 bases from J; junction bases left unmatched: 6. Germline values: CDR1 SGHTA, CDR2 FQGNSA. CDR3 sequence: CASRDRLGTEAFF. The CDR3 coding sequence is TGTGCCAGCAGGGACAGGCTGGGGACTGAAGCTTTCTTT. The variable domain in full, completed from reference TRBV7-2 and TRBJ1-1, reads GAGVSQSPSNKVTEKGKDVELRCDPISGHTALYWYRQSLGQGLEFLIYFQGNSAPDKSGLPSDRFSAERTGGSVSTLTIQRTQQEDSAVYLCASRDRLGTEAFFGQGTRLTVV.

This rearrangement joins TRBV6-4 to TRBJ2-5; D uncertain. Germline-derived CDR1 and CDR2 are MRHNA and SNTAGT. Trimming took 3 bases from V and 4 from J, leaving 12 bases between them. The CDR3 has 14 amino acids. CDR3 protein: CASSEHATLETQYF. The CDR3 DNA reads TGTGCCAGCAGTGAACATGCTACGTTAGAGACCCAGTACTTC.

This sequence joins TRBV18 and TRBJ1-1; 8 bases fit TRBD1. This CDR3 region has 12 residues. The J segment lost 7 bases and the V segment lost 6 bases, leaving 4 bases of the junction unmatched. Germline values: CDR1 KGHSH, CDR2 LQKENI. The CDR3 sequence is CASSDRGGEAFF. For the CDR3, the DNA is TGTGCCAGCTCCGACAGGGGAGGTGAAGCTTTCTTT.

V gene TRBV30 combines with J gene TRBJ1-1; D is undetermined. CDR3 length equals 14 residues. V was clipped by 6 bases and J by 9 bases, with 23 bases between them. CDR1 is GTSNPN, CDR2 SVGIG, per germline (reference sequence). The CDR3 protein is CACQRRVPFSQAFF. The CDR3, as DNA: TGTGCCTGCCAGCGTCGGGTTCCTTTTTCCCAAGCTTTCTTT.

This chain connects TRBV25-1 to TRBJ1-4; TRBD1 is a possible D gene (5 bases). Germline V gene lookup returns CDR1 MGHDK and CDR2 SYGVNS. This CDR3 is built from 17 residues. Trimming removed 6 bases from V and 4 bases from J, with 21 bases in between. This CDR3 is CASSEVTRQNRNEKLFF. CDR3 bases: TGTGCCAGCAGCGAAGTTACTAGACAGAACCGTAATGAAAAACTGTTTTTT.

About this clone itself: The same CDR3 arises from other DNA sequences in this sample as well. V and J are TRBV10-3 and TRBJ2-7; 8 bases are a match to TRBD2. The CDR3 runs to 14 residues. Per the germline V gene, CDR1 is ENHRY and CDR2 is SYGVKD. With 4 bases clipped from V and 2 bases from J, the junction kept 4 bases outside the gene matches. The CDR3 here is CAISAGLGTYEQYF. The CDR3 nucleotides read TGTGCCATCAGTGCGGGACTAGGGACCTACGAGCAGTACTTC.

The CDR3 DNA sequence: TGTGCCAGCAGTATGACAGCGAATGAAAAACTGTTTTTT. It is translated as CASSMTANEKLFF. V is TRBV28 and J is TRBJ1-4; D may be TRBD1 (5 bases). Trimming shortened V by 5 bases and J by 5 bases, and 9 bases separated the two germline ends. CDR3 size: 13 residues. The germline CDR1 and CDR2 sequences are MDHEN and SYDVKM.

The V call is TRBV30, the J call TRBJ2-7, with D unresolved. V lost 2 bases and J lost 6, with 17 bases in between. The CDR3 has 14 amino acids. CDR1 is GTSNPN and CDR2 is SVGIG in the germline V gene (reference sequence). CDR3 sequence: CAWSFTGKVAEQYF. As DNA, the CDR3 is TGTGCCTGGAGTTTCACGGGTAAGGTCGCCGAGCAGTACTTC. The complete variable domain, with remaining parts taken from reference TRBV30 and TRBJ2-7, reads SQTIHQWPATLVQPVGSPLSLECTVEGTSNPNLYWYRQAAGRGLQLLFYSVGIGQISSEVPQNLSASRPQDRQFILSSKKLLLSDSGFYLCAWSFTGKVAEQYFGPGTRLTVT.

This clone was observed a single time. Other DNA sequences from this sample encode an identical CDR3 as well. The chain links TRBV28 to TRBJ2-2; D not resolved. Germline loops: CDR1 MDHEN, CDR2 SYDVKM. Trimming shortened V by 6 bases and J by 1 base, and 6 bases separated the two germline ends. This CDR3 region has 13 residues. CDR3 region: CASSLGNTGELFF. DNA for the CDR3: TGTGCCAGCAGCCTGGGGAACACCGGGGAGCTGTTTTTT.

The chain links TRBV4-3 to TRBJ2-3, with TRBD2 identical over 8 bases. J lost 1 base, V lost 4 bases, and 4 bases had no gene match. Germline V CDR1 and CDR2: LGHNA, YSLEER. CDR3 size: 15 residues. CDR3 coding DNA: TGCGCCAGCAGCCTAGCGGGATTACGCACAGATACGCAGTATTTT. Amino acid sequence: CASSLAGLRTDTQYF.

This chain connects TRBV5-1 to TRBJ2-7; tentative D call: TRBD2 (5 bases). The germline CDR1 and CDR2 sequences are SGHRS and YFSETQ. Trimming shortened V by 2 bases and J by 3 bases, and 6 bases separated the two germline ends. The CDR3 contains 12 residues. Here the CDR3 DNA reads TGCGCCAGCAGCTTCGGGAACTACGAGCAGTACTTC. Residues: CASSFGNYEQYF.

The chain recombines TRBV7-9 with TRBJ2-5; 12 bases line up with TRBD2. V dropped 1 base and J dropped 4; count of bases not matched to a gene: 10. Germline-derived CDR1 and CDR2 are SEHNR and FQNEAQ (reference sequence). This CDR3 comprises 18 residues. As DNA, the CDR3 is TGTGCCAGCAGCTTAGGCCCCCTAGCGGGAGGGCCCATAGAGACCCAGTACTTC. The encoded protein is CASSLGPLAGGPIETQYF.

The rearrangement uses TRBV5-6 and TRBJ1-5, with TRBD1 as a possible D gene (6 bases). Germline CDR1 reads SGHDT; CDR2 reads YYEEEE. This CDR3 comprises 16 residues. V lost 4 bases and J 3 bases, leaving 17 bases between the germline ends. CDR3 bases: TGTGCCAGCAGCGTGGGTAGGACAGCATTCAATCAGCCCCAGCATTTT. Protein product: CASSVGRTAFNQPQHF.

The CDR3 nucleotides are TGTGCCAGCAGCTTAGTAATGTACTCGCAGTTCTTC. Translated: CASSLVMYSQFF. The chain links TRBV7-9 to TRBJ2-1, with D hard to call. The germline V gene has CDR1 SEHNR and CDR2 FQNEAQ (reference sequence). The CDR3 sequence is 12 residues long. V was clipped by 1 base and J by 12 bases, with 10 bases between them. Using reference TRBV7-9 and TRBJ2-1 for the parts outside the CDR3, the full variable domain is DTGVSQNPRHKITKRGQNVTFRCDPISEHNRLYWYRQTLGQGPEFLTYFQNEAQLEKSRLLSDRFSAERPKGSFSTLEIQRTEQGDSAMYLCASSLVMYSQFFGPGTRLTVL.

The chain couples TRBV6-5 to TRBJ2-1; D gene uncertain. Trimming removed 2 bases at V and 2 bases at J, with 10 bases between. CDR3 length: 15 amino acids. Germline V gives CDR1 MNHEY, CDR2 SVGAGI. Written as DNA, the CDR3 is TGTGCCAGCAGTTACGGGGTTGGCCCCTACAATGAGCAGTTCTTC. It yields the protein CASSYGVGPYNEQFF.